This is a list of T cell receptor beta chains from one sample in a study of Tregs in tolerant kidney transplant recipients. Profiling relied on immunoSEQ multiplex PCR, and the TCRdb table lists in-frame clones only, not all of them. The data show 15,000 to 20,000 clones, 82% seen once. Specimen: Tregs from blood. These receptor sequences come from a human donor in good health. Both conserved end residues are part of each CDR3. A D gene is named only where the DNA matches it firmly. The listing skips clone size in some rows; elsewhere it reads once, few, many or a size class.

.	TRBV6-5	TRBJ1-6	.	TGTGCCAGCAGTTCCCAGGGCGACTATAATTCACCCCTCCACTTT	CASSSQGDYNSPLHF
.	TRBV13	TRBJ2-7	.	TGTGCCAGCAGCTTAGAGGCGGGGCGCGGGTTATACGAGCAGTACTTC	CASSLEAGRGLYEQYF
TRBD2	TRBV4-2	TRBJ2-2	.	TGTGCCAGCAGCCAAGACCCCGCGGGAGGGCCCGCCGGGGAGCTGTTTTTT	CASSQDPAGGPAGELFF
.	TRBV4-2	TRBJ2-7	.	TGTGCCAGCAGCCAAGATTCCCACCGAGGAGGGAACGAGCAGTACTTC	CASSQDSHRGGNEQYF
.	TRBV2	TRBJ2-7	.	TGTGCCAGCAGTGAAGGGGATCTGGGCTACGAGCAGTACTTC	CASSEGDLGYEQYF
.	TRBV30	TRBJ2-5	.	TGTGCCTGGAGCGAGTACCAAGAGACCCAGTACTTC	CAWSEYQETQYF
.	TRBV2	TRBJ1-5	medium-sized	TGTGCCAGCAAGGGACGTAATCAGCCCCAGCATTTT	CASKGRNQPQHF
.	TRBV11-3	TRBJ2-5	.	TGTGCCAGCAGCTTAGGGGCGCCGAAAGAGACCCAGTACTTC	CASSLGAPKETQYF
.	TRBV5-4	TRBJ1-1	.	TGTGCCAGCAGCTTGTGGTTGGTGGCCAACACTGAAGCTTTCTTT	CASSLWLVANTEAFF
.	TRBV2	TRBJ1-4	.	TGTGCCAGCAGCTCCTTTACCGAGGAACTGTTTTTT	CASSSFTEELFF
.	TRBV19	TRBJ1-4	once	TGTGCCAGTAGTGAGGGGACAAGACCAGGGATCGAAAAACTGTTTTTT	CASSEGTRPGIEKLFF
TRBD2	TRBV29-1	TRBJ2-3	.	TGCAGCGTCGATACAGGACTAGCGGACCTCACAGATACGCAGTATTTT	CSVDTGLADLTDTQYF
.	TRBV20-1	TRBJ1-1	.	TGCAGTGCACTGAGGAACACTGAAGCTTTCTTT	CSALRNTEAFF
.	TRBV7-9	TRBJ1-3	.	TGTGCCAGCAGCTTAAGCGTGGGCTTTGCAAACACCATATATTTT	CASSLSVGFANTIYF
.	TRBV5-1	TRBJ2-1	.	TGCGCCAGCAGCTTCGGCATTTCCTTTCGGATAAGCTCCTACAATGAGCAGTTCTTC	CASSFGISFRISSYNEQFF
TRBD1	TRBV10-3	TRBJ1-5	.	TGTGCCATCAGGGGGGACAGGGGGGACAATCAGCCCCAGCATTTT	CAIRGDRGDNQPQHF
TRBD1	TRBV6-1	TRBJ1-5	.	TGTGCCAGCAGTCAACAGGGACAGGTCGGTCAGCCCCAGCATTTT	CASSQQGQVGQPQHF
.	TRBV7-3	TRBJ2-1	few	TGTGCCAGCAGCTTAGCCGATTACAATGAGCAGTTCTTC	CASSLADYNEQFF
TRBD1	TRBV7-9	TRBJ2-3	.	TGTGCCAGCAGCTTCGGGACAGGGAGTGCAGATACGCAGTATTTT	CASSFGTGSADTQYF
.	TRBV30	TRBJ1-1	.	TGTGCCTGGACGAGCCCCGGAAACGGGAACACTGAAGCTTTCTTT	CAWTSPGNGNTEAFF